This T cell receptor beta chain comes out of a study of CD8+ T cells in alopecia areata. Alopecia areata patients provided lesional scalp punch biopsies and peripheral blood. Extracted from the samples, RNA was reverse transcribed into cDNA to serve as the sequencing template. Libraries were prepared by immunoSEQ multiplex PCR; TCRdb keeps only in-frame clonotypes and omits some of them. Among approximately 100,000 clones listed, about 40% were seen once. The sample was CD4+ T cells sorted from blood. The TCR originated in a human donor with alopecia areata.

The CDR3 protein is CSVETARGANANEQYF. The CDR3 DNA sequence: TGCAGCGTTGAGACGGCCCGGGGCGCAAATGCCAACGAGCAGTACTTC. The J gene is TRBJ2-7, the V gene TRBV29-1; D could derive from TRBD1 or TRBD2 (5 bases each). The germline V gene has CDR1 SQVTM and CDR2 ANQGSEA. V lost 3 bases, J lost 5 bases, and 23 bases lay in between. CDR3 length equals 16 residues.